This T cell receptor beta chain was captured in a study of blood T cell repertoires in COVID-19. Study information: Material from acute and convalescent COVID-19 was sourced from the United States, Italy and Spain.

This clone was picked up a small number of times. What the recovered Cohort 3 donors had was two negative PCRs, clearance, or symptom resolution. The V and J ends lost 6 bases and 8 bases respectively, with 11 bases between them. Germline CDR1 is MNHEY and CDR2 is SVGAGI. The length of the CDR3 is 13 residues. Sequencing used immunoSEQ multiplex PCR; TCRdb keeps in-frame clones, though not all of them. In the table there are a few hundred thousand clones, around nine tenths of which are singletons. This chain uses TRBV6-5 with TRBJ1-6; no clear D. The clonotype originates from a woman in her thirties who had recovered from COVID-19. Specimen: PBMCs or T cells enriched from blood (not recorded which). Here the CDR3 reads CASSSPPDSPLHF. CDR3 bases: TGTGCCAGCAGCTCCCCCCCGGATTCACCCCTCCACTTT.